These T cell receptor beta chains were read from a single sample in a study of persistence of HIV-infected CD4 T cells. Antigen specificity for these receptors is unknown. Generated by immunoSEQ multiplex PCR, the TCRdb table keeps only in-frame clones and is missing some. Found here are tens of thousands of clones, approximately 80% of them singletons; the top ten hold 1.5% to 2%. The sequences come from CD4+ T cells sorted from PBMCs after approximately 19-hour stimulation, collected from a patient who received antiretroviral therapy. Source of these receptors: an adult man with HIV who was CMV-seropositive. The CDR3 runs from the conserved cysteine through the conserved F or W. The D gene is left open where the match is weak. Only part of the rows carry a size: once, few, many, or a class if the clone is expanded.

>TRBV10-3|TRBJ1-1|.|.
CAISKKDRGNTEAFF
TGTGCCATCAGTAAGAAGGACAGAGGGAACACTGAAGCTTTCTTT
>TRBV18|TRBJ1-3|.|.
CASSPYSGNTIYF
TGTGCCAGCTCACCGTACTCTGGAAACACCATATATTTT
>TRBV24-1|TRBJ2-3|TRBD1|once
CATSEHATGGTADTQYF
TGTGCCACCAGTGAACACGCGACAGGGGGCACGGCAGATACGCAGTATTTT
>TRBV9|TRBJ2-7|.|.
CASSISGTQGSPVSEQYF
TGTGCCAGCAGCATCTCCGGGACACAAGGGTCCCCCGTTAGCGAGCAGTACTTC
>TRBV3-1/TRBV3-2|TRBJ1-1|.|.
CASSQENRNTEAFF
TGTGCCAGCAGCCAAGAAAACAGGAACACTGAAGCTTTCTTT
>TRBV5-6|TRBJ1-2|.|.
CASSLKGTISYTF
TGTGCCAGCAGCTTGAAGGGAACAATAAGCTACACCTTC
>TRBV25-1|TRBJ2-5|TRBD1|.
CASSATGGRETQYF
TGTGCCAGCAGTGCTACAGGGGGGCGAGAGACCCAGTACTTC
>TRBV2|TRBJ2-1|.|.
CASSGKLGGKQFF
TGTGCCAGCAGCGGCAAACTAGGGGGAAAGCAGTTCTTC
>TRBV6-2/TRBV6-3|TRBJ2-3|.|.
CASSYEGFTDTQYF
TGTGCCAGCAGTTACGAGGGGTTTACAGATACGCAGTATTTT
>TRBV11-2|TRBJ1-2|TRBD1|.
CASSFLFRDRGSNYGYTF
TGTGCCAGCAGCTTCCTCTTCCGGGACAGAGGGTCCAACTATGGCTACACCTTC
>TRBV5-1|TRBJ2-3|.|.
CASSLGRGVGSDTQYF
TGCGCCAGCAGCCTGGGAAGGGGGGTTGGTTCGGATACGCAGTATTTT
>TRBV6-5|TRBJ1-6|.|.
CASTPRTFANSPLHF
TGTGCCAGCACTCCCCGGACTTTTGCGAATTCACCCCTCCACTTT
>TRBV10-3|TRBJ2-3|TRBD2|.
CAIKAASGGTDTQYF
TGTGCCATCAAAGCTGCTAGCGGGGGCACAGATACGCAGTATTTT
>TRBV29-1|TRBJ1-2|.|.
CSASTAAYGYTF
TGCAGCGCGTCGACCGCCGCCTATGGCTACACCTTC
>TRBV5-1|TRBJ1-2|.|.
CASSSIDQGSGYTF
TGCGCCAGCAGCTCGATCGACCAGGGGAGTGGCTACACCTTC
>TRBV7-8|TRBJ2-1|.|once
CASSFGQQWNEQFF
TGTGCCAGCAGCTTCGGACAACAGTGGAATGAGCAGTTCTTC
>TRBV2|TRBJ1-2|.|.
CASTLQGANYGYTF
TGTGCCAGCACGCTCCAGGGAGCTAACTATGGCTACACCTTC
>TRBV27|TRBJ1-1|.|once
CASSFRSTNTEAFF
TGTGCCAGCAGTTTTAGGTCAACGAACACTGAAGCTTTCTTT
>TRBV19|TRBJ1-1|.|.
CASPGIGVMNTEAFF
TGTGCCAGCCCGGGCATCGGGGTTATGAACACTGAAGCTTTCTTT
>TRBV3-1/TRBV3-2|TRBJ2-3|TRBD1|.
CASSQLGTGGESQYF
TGTGCCAGCAGCCAGCTCGGGACAGGGGGTGAATCGCAGTATTTT
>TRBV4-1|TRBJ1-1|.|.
CASSQELLLDSNTEAFF
TGCGCCAGCAGCCAAGAGCTACTTTTGGACAGCAACACTGAAGCTTTCTTT
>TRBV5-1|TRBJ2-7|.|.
CASSLDTPGVRSLQYF
TGCGCCAGCAGCTTGGATACGCCCGGGGTTAGGTCCCTTCAGTACTTC
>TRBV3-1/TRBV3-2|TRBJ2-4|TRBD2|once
CASSLAGGPGIQYF
TGTGCCAGCAGCTTAGCGGGGGGGCCGGGCATTCAGTACTTC
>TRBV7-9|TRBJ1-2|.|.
CASSLPLREGGYTF
TGTGCCAGCAGCTTACCGTTAAGGGAGGGTGGCTACACCTTC
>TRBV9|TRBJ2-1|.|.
CASSVGSGSYNEQFF
TGTGCCAGCAGCGTGGGGAGTGGTTCCTACAATGAGCAGTTCTTC
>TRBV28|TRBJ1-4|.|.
CASSLGASLNEKLFF
TGTGCCAGCAGTTTAGGGGCCAGTCTTAATGAAAAACTGTTTTTT
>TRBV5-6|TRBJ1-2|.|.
CASSPGLGTYNYGYTF
TGTGCCAGCAGCCCCGGACTTGGCACATATAACTATGGCTACACCTTC
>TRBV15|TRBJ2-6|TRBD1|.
CATSRGQGISGANVLTF
TGTGCCACCAGCAGGGGACAGGGTATCTCTGGGGCCAACGTCCTGACTTTC
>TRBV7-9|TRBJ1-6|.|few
CASSLGAGFYNSPLHF
TGTGCCAGCAGTTTGGGGGCAGGATTCTATAATTCACCCCTCCACTTT
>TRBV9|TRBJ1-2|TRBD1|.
CASSVAGQANYGYTF
TGTGCCAGCAGCGTGGCCGGACAGGCTAACTATGGCTACACCTTC
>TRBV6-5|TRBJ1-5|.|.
CASRPGLRGNQPQHF
TGTGCCAGCAGACCGGGACTGAGGGGCAATCAGCCCCAGCATTTT
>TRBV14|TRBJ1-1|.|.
CASVGGGRTEAFF
TGTGCCAGCGTCGGGGGGGGTAGAACTGAAGCTTTCTTT
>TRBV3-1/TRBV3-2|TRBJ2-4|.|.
CASSQDVGSQYF
TGTGCCAGCAGCCAAGATGTGGGGAGTCAGTACTTC
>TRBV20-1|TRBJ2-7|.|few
CSAKISDEQYF
TGCAGTGCTAAAATTTCAGACGAGCAGTACTTC
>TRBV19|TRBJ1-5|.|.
CASSMRSLTEPQHF
TGTGCCAGTAGTATGCGAAGCCTAACGGAGCCCCAGCATTTT
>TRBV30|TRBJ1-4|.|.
CAWSGGLGGLFF
TGTGCCTGGAGTGGGGGACTAGGGGGACTGTTTTTT
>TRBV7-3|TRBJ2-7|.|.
CASSLKGRSESYEQYF
TGTGCCAGCAGCTTAAAGGGCAGGTCAGAGTCCTACGAGCAGTACTTC